This TCR beta chain originates from a study of chemoradiotherapy in HPV16-positive cancers. Broader study findings: For HPV16-positive patients, expanding HPV-responsive T cells associated with longer recurrence-free survival. Candidate HPV-specific clones and E7-related TCR motifs grew in tumor during treatment.

Of note for this clone: What it binds is unknown.

With V trimmed by 1 base and J by 8 bases, 1 base remained unmatched. Germline values: CDR1 SGHTA, CDR2 FQGTGA. The length of the CDR3 is 13 residues. Libraries were prepared by immunoSEQ multiplex PCR; TCRdb keeps only in-frame clonotypes and omits some of them. The sample lists about 25,000 clones; 85% to 95% were seen once. The material was blood, obtained from a patient who underwent chemoradiotherapy. This TCR was recovered from a human donor with HPV-associated anogenital cancer. The chain recombines TRBV7-3 with TRBJ1-1; 10 bases line up with TRBD1. The CDR3 loop is CASSLRGQGEAFF. CDR3 in DNA: TGTGCCAGCAGCTTAAGGGGACAGGGGGAAGCTTTCTTT.